This T cell receptor beta chain was recovered during a study of regulatory T cells in long-lasting Graves disease (dated by TCRdb to the early 2020s). Context from the whole study: Patients with newly diagnosed Graves' disease had been on antithyroid drugs for under 3 months. Persistent Graves' disease patients were compared with newly diagnosed Graves' disease patients by peripheral blood TCR sequencing and RNA sequencing. The study took place in China and was registered as a clinical trial. A total of about 35 samples underwent TCR sequencing, from around 13 patients with persistent Graves' disease and 20 or so patients with newly diagnosed Graves' disease. The study at large found these results: The authors noted that the small sample size was a limitation that may lower accuracy. Persistent disease showed preferential use of TRBV28, TRBJ1-2 and TRBJ2-5, whereas newly diagnosed disease favored TRBV20-1 and TRBJ2-1. Sequencing and analysis were restricted to the TCR beta chain. A larger number of public clonotypes was shared among persistent patients (more than 2,500) than among newly diagnosed patients (approximately 1,000). Only peripheral blood was studied, because thyroid tissue, the primary lesion, was inaccessible. Compared with newly diagnosed patients, persistent Graves' disease patients had lower TCR Shannon entropy and fewer highly expanded clones, which suggests clonal expansion.

With regard to this clonotype: There is no known antigen for this receptor. The input lacks base qualities; no much larger clone sits a single base away.

According to the study, the label for this sample's time point signals: newly diagnosed GD, antithyroid drugs for less than 3 months. For both TCR sequencing and RNA sequencing, RNA was extracted from PBMCs using TRIzol. The diagnosis of Graves' disease followed American Thyroid Association guidelines. Patients for the study were recruited at an endocrinology department in Xi'an, China. Each patient gave about 9.1 milliliters of peripheral blood, collected in an EDTA anticoagulant tube. Ficoll Paque Plus density gradient separation was used to isolate PBMCs, and no additional T cell sorting was done. An Agilent 2100 Bioanalyzer and agarose gel were used to check RNA quality, and a NanoDrop 2000 was used to measure RNA concentration. Libraries were constructed by multiplex PCR. TCRdb records Illumina HiSeq 4000 as the sequencer. iRepertoire HTBI primers and Arm-PCR amplification of CDR3 regions were used to construct TCR beta libraries. Before sequencing, the PCR products went through gel purification. As for how the authors treated the data: Gene usage analysis of CDR3 amino acid clonotypes used the approximately 56 TRBV and some 13 TRBJ segments found across samples. COPE and FqMerger were used to merge filtered high-quality paired reads into contigs. Contigs were aligned with BLAST to IMGT TRBV, TRBD and TRBJ reference genes, and CDR3 was defined per IMGT. Any clonotype with a frequency above 0.1% was counted as a highly expanded clone. Repertoire diversity was measured by Shannon entropy, and V-J evenness by the Gini coefficient. A clonotype found in more than one individual was treated as public. Using fastp at Q25 and MiXCR, TCRdb reprocessed the public reads and kept productive beta chains. Identical CDR3 proteins give one entry, which carries the most common genes and DNA. Here the V and J calls rest on TCRdb's processing, not on the authors' analysis. The sample includes under 500,000 distinct CDR3 sequences, with roughly 17% observed a single time. In total, the top ten clones hold roughly 10% of the sample.

Per the germline V gene (reference sequence), SEHNR is the CDR1 and FQNEAQ is the CDR2. Its CDR3 holds 17 amino acids, cysteine through phenylalanine. Of the read, only the CDR3 DNA is kept; its 51 bases are in frame from base 1. Ends trimmed: V by 0 bases, J by 7 bases; bases unmatched to a gene: 5. This same sample was also taken into another study, of T cells in Graves' hyperthyroidism and ophthalmopathy. The second study reports: Stable Graves' hyperthyroidism was defined as no progression to ophthalmopathy during 18 months of follow-up. Hyperthyroidism patients were newly diagnosed, with disease duration under 2 months, and aged 18 to 65 years. The study excluded patients with uncontrolled infections, other autoimmune diseases, pregnancy or lactation. Clinical symptoms, serum thyroxine and TRAb, thyroid ultrasound, and orbital computed tomography formed the basis for the diagnoses. The TCR CDR3 was subjected to a first round of RT-PCR using the HTBI primer set and the Qiagen OneStep RT-PCR kit. Most expanded thyroid clonotypes (frequency above 0.001) were also detected in blood, suggesting blood repertoires may reflect thyroid immune responses. A 13 V-J signature model separated ophthalmopathy from stable hyperthyroidism, with about 88% sensitivity and 81.08% specificity in cross-validation and 80%/75% in testing. During validation, the model predicted progression to ophthalmopathy a median of approximately 6.5 months ahead of onset, with approximately 71% sensitivity and 72% to 80% specificity. TCR V-J signatures able to tell the groups apart were searched for in a discovery cohort of around 95 patients, of whom more than 40 had Graves' ophthalmopathy and 55 to 65 had stable Graves' hyperthyroidism. Prospective prediction of ophthalmopathy was tested in an independent validation cohort of approximately 19 hyperthyroidism patients and around 16 patients who later progressed to ophthalmopathy. For training and testing, the 110 or so patients in the discovery cohort were randomly divided in a 7:3 ratio. In about 6 Graves' hyperthyroidism patients, the study also compared T-cell repertoires from thyroid tissue with T-cell repertoires from blood. After blood sampling, hyperthyroidism patients were treated with methimazole at a starting dose of 30 mg daily, and ophthalmopathy patients were treated with high-dose intravenous methylprednisolone. Libraries were constructed in a second round of multiplex PCR, after which size selection and purification were performed. Sequencing of the libraries was done on an Illumina HiSeq2000 using paired-end 100 bp reads. Raw data were processed with SOAPnuke, discarding reads with adapters, uncalled bases, mean Phred below 15, or no exact constant-primer or identifier match. COPE v1.2.5 was used to merge the high-quality paired reads, and each unique nucleotide sequence was defined as a clonotype. Clonotypes were aligned to IMGT TRBV, TRBD and TRBJ reference segments using MiTCR v1.1. Analysis was restricted to V-J combinations with a frequency above 0.0001, which covered about 99% of repertoires. A TCS score was defined as the ratio between F50 (clonal expansion) and ExV (chaos), using BLOSUM62-based TCRdist between CDR3 peptides within each V-J. Welch's t-statistics and random forest reduced around 550 V-J features to around 14, which were used in a naive Bayes classifier (R e1071). Sample size was not statistically predetermined, and investigators were not blinded to group allocation. The paper describes TCR Vbeta CDR3 sequencing of 130 to 150 peripheral blood samples, made up of 43 ophthalmopathy patients, 70 to 75 hyperthyroidism patients and 17 progressor patients.

The V and J genes are TRBV7-9 and TRBJ2-1; TRBD2 aligns with 14 central bases. The input for sequencing was peripheral blood mononuclear cells (PBMCs), taken at new diagnosis, from a patient treated with antithyroid drugs. This TCR was recovered from a woman aged 25 to 39 with Graves disease. Donor details come from another sample of the same person, matched by shared clones. The DNA is as follows: TGTGCCAGCAGCTTAGCGTACGGGACTAGCGGGAGTAATGAGCAGTTCTTC. Translated, this gives CASSLAYGTSGSNEQFF.